This T cell receptor (beta chain) was identified during a study of blood T cell repertoires in COVID-19. Study summary: Italy, Spain and the United States were the sources of the convalescent and acute COVID-19 samples.

This CDR3 region has 15 residues. CDR1 and CDR2 from the germline V gene are MNHEY and SVGEGT. Trimming took 6 bases from V and 6 from J; bases not matched to a gene: 9. The assay was immunoSEQ multiplex PCR, and TCRdb's table has in-frame clones only and misses some. The data hold about 220,000 clones, with 84% observed a single time. The receptor was isolated from a man aged 40-50 years who had recovered from COVID-19. This sequence joins TRBV6-2 or TRBV6-3 and TRBJ2-1, with 9 bases fitting TRBD1. The sequenced sample was peripheral blood. Written as DNA, the CDR3 is TGTGCCAGCAGCCGGCCCGGGACAGGGACCAATGAGCAGTTCTTC. Its translation: CASSRPGTGTNEQFF.